In its sample, the clone carrying this TCR beta chain was seen a few times. Antigen specificity is unknown. The junction had 8 bases not matched to a gene; V was cut back by 1 base and J by 3 bases. CDR3 length: 16 residues. Germline V CDR1 and CDR2: SGHNT, YYREEE (reference sequence). This entry belongs to a study of liver allograft versus peripheral blood T cells. Study-level information: Recipients' peripheral blood served as the comparator for T cell receptor repertoires in transplanted livers. Study-wide results and limits: Liver allograft and peripheral blood T cell receptor repertoires reportedly differed.

One entry per CDR3 protein, called by TCRdb with MiXCR from the reads. The sample holds roughly 8,300 distinct CDR3 sequences, approximately 15% seen once. V gene TRBV5-4 combines with J gene TRBJ2-5, with TRBD2 matching 8 bases. The origin of this receptor is a human patient who had a liver transplant. T cells may partly derive from the graft donor. CDR3 DNA sequence: TGTGCCAGCAGCTTGTCTGTTAGCGGGGCTAAAGAGACCCAGTACTTC. Translation gives CASSLSVSGAKETQYF.